This TCR beta chain was sequenced during a study of T cells in Graves' hyperthyroidism and ophthalmopathy. Study details: Initial diagnosis, before any treatment, was when peripheral blood was collected. Study-level results: Expanded thyroid clonotypes (above 0.001) were mostly also found in blood.

CDR1 is PRHDT, CDR2 FYEKMQ, per germline (reference sequence). Trimming took 5 bases from V and 8 from J, leaving 10 bases between them. There are 12 residues in the CDR3. Concerning this clonotype: Antigen specificity is unknown.

RNA transcripts served as the template for amplifying TCR beta CDR3 regions. HTBI primers drove first-round RT-PCR of the TCR CDR3. Via MiXCR, TCRdb re-called the multiplex PCR reads, giving one row per CDR3 protein. The sample holds approximately 360,000 distinct CDR3 sequences, roughly 14% seen once. The PBMCs studied were ones that came from roughly 11 ml fresh peripheral blood. The rearrangement links TRBV13 to TRBJ2-1; weak D call: TRBD2 (6 bases). Specimen: blood. The source of this sequence is a young woman with Graves' hyperthyroidism that later progressed to Graves' ophthalmopathy. DNA for the CDR3: TGTGCCAGCAGCAGTTCGGGGGATGAGCAGTTCTTC. Encoded protein: CASSSSGDEQFF.